The TCR beta chain under discussion was sequenced for a study (dated by TCRdb to 2012 to 2014). This clonotype came up many times. Its antigen is still unknown. No much larger clonotype is one base removed from it; base qualities were not supplied. TCRdb shows the sequencer as Illumina Genome Analyzer IIx. TCRdb redid the processing of the public reads, applying fastp at Q25 and MiXCR, and retained in-frame beta chains. Rows merge per CDR3 protein into single entries with the most common DNA and genes. The sample has nearly 15,000 distinct CDR3 sequences on record, approximately 30% of them singletons. The ten largest clones represent 15% to 20% of the sample. V is clipped by 4 bases and J by 4 bases, and the sequence between their germline boundaries is 13 bases long. From the cysteine up to the phenylalanine, the CDR3 has a length of 14 residues. This entry keeps only the CDR3 DNA: 42 bases, framed from base 1. The CDR1 and CDR2 encoded by the germline V gene are SGHTA and FQGTGA.

This TCR came from a human donor. Sample: blood. The rearrangement combines TRBV7-3 with TRBJ1-1, with the identity of the D gene unclear. At the DNA level, the sequence is TGTGCCAGCAGCTCCTACAGAGGCAGCACTGAAGCTTTCTTT. This sequence encodes CASSSYRGSTEAFF.